The T cell receptor (beta chain) under discussion was sequenced for a study of a mutant IDH1 vaccine in newly diagnosed glioma. Study-level information: Once 4-6 weeks had passed after radiotherapy alone, vaccination started, or it started with temozolomide cycles. Patients got radiotherapy, temozolomide, or both beforehand, and most got both.

Described time point: week 47, end of study. The investigators gave 300 ug of mutant IDH1 20-mer peptide in each vaccine dose, together with topical imiquimod. Some clones are missing from TCRdb's copy, which holds only in-frame ones; the method was immunoSEQ multiplex PCR. This sample has 35,000 to 45,000 clones, with over 70% found just once. CDR1 and CDR2 (germline): SGHRS, YFSETQ. V lost 0 bases and J lost 6; bases outside the gene matches: 2. CDR3 length: 15 residues. Study findings and constraints: Among top peripheral T cell clonotypes, changes seemed unrelated to pseudoprogression. The occurrence of vaccine-induced immune responses was seen in around 92% of patients.

A remark on this clone: Its target is not known.

This receptor was identified in a man in his forties or fifties with glioma. The V and J genes are TRBV5-1 and TRBJ1-4; TRBD1 matches at 10 bases. The specimen comprised PBMCs, sampled from a glioma patient whose treatment included an IDH1 peptide vaccine. This CDR3 reads CASSLEGTGDEKLFF. CDR3 in DNA: TGCGCCAGCAGCTTGGAGGGGACAGGGGATGAAAAACTGTTTTTT.